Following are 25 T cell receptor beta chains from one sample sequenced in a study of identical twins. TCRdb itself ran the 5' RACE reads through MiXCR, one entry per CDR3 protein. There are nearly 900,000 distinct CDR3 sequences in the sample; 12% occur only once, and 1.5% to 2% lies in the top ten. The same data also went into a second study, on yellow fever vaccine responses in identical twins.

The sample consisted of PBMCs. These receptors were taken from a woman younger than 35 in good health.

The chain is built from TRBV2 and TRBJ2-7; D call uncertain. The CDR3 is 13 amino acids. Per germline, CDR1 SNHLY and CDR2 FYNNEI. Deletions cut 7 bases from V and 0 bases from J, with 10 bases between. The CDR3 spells CASTTDSSYEQYV. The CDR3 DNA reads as TGTGCCAGCACGACCGATTCCTCCTACGAGCAGTACGTC.

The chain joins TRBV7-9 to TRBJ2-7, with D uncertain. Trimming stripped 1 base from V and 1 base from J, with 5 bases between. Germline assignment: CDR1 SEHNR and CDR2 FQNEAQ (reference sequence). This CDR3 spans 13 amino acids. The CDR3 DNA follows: TGTGCCAGCAGCTTAGTTGCTTCCTACGAGCAGTACTTC. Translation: CASSLVASYEQYF.

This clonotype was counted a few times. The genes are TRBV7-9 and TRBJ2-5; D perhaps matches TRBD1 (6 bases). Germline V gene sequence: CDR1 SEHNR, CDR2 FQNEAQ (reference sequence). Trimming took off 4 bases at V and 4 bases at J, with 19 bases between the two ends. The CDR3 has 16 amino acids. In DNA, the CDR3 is TGTGCCAGCAGCTCCAGATGGGCCCAGGGGATAGAGACCCAGTACTTC. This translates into CASSSRWAQGIETQYF.

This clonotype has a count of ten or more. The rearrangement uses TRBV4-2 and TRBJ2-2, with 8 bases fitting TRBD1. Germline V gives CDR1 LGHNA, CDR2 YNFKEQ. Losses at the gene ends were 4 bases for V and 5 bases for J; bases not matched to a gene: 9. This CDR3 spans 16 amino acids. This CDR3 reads CASSLRQGLETGELFF. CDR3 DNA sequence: TGTGCCAGCAGCCTCCGACAGGGGCTAGAGACCGGGGAGCTGTTTTTT.

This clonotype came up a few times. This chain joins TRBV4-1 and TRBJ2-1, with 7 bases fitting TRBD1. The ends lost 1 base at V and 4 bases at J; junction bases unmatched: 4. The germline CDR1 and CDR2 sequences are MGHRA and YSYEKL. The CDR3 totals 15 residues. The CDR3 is CASSQAGQTYNEQFF. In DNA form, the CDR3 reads TGCGCCAGCAGCCAAGCGGGACAGACGTACAATGAGCAGTTCTTC.

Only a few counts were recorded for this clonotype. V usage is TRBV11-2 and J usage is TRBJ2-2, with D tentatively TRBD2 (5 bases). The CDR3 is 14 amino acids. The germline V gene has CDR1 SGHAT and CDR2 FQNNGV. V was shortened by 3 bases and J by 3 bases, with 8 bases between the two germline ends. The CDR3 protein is CASSFGDHTGELFF. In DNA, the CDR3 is TGTGCCAGCAGCTTCGGGGATCACACCGGGGAGCTGTTTTTT.

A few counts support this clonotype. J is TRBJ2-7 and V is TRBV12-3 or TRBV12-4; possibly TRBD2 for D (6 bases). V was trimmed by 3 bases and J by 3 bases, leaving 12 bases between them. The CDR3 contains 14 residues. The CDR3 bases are TGTGCCAGCAGTTTTGGAGGGCTCGACTACGAGCAGTACTTC. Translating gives CASSFGGLDYEQYF.

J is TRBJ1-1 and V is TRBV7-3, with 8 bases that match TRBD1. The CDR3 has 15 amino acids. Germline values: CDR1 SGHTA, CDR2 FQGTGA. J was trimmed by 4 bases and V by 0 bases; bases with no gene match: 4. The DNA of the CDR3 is TGTGCCAGCAGCTTAACCGAACAGGGGGTCACTGAAGCTTTCTTT. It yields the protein CASSLTEQGVTEAFF.

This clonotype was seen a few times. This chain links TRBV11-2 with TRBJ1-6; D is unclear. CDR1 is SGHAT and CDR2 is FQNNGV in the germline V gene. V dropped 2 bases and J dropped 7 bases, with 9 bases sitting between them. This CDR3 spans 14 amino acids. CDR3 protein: CASSLQVINSPLHF. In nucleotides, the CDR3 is TGTGCCAGCAGCTTACAGGTTATCAATTCACCCCTCCACTTT.

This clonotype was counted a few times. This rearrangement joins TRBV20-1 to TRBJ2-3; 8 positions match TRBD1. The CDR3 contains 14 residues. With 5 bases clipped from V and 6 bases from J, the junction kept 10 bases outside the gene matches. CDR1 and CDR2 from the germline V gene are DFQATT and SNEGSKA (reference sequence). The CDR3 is CSAQPGGQVDTQYF. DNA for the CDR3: TGCAGTGCTCAACCAGGGGGCCAGGTGGATACGCAGTATTTT.

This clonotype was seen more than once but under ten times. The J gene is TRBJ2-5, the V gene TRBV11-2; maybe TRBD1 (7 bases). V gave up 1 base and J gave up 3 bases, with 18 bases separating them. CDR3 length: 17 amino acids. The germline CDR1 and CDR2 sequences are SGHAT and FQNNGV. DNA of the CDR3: TGTGCCAGCAGCTTAGTTGTGACAGGGTGGGAGGAAGAGACCCAGTACTTC. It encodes CASSLVVTGWEEETQYF.

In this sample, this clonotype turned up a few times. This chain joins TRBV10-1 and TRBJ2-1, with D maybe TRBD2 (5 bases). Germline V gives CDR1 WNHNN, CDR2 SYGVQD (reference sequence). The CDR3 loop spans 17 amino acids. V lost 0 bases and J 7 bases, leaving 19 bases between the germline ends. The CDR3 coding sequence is TGCGCCAGCAGTGAGTCGCCCCTAAAGGGAGAGTTGAATGAGCAGTTCTTC. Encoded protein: CASSESPLKGELNEQFF.

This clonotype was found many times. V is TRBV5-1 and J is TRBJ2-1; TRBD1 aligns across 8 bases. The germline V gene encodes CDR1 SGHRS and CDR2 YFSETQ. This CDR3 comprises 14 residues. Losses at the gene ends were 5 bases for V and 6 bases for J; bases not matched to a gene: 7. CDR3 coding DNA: TGCGCCAGCAGTCAGGGGGCCGGATCCAATGAGCAGTTCTTC. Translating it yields CASSQGAGSNEQFF.

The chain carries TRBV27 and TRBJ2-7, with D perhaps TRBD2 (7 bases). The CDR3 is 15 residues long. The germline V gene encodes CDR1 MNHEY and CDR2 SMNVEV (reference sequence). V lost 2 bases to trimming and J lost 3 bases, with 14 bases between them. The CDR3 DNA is TGTGCCAGCAGTTTAAGGGGGGGCGTTAGCTACGAGCAGTACTTC. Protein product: CASSLRGGVSYEQYF.

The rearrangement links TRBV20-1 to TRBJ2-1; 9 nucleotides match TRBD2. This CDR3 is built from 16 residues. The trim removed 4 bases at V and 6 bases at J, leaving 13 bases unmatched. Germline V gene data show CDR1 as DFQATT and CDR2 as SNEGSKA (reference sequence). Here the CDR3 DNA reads TGCAGTGCTAACGCCCTTAGCGGGAGTAATCGCAATGAGCAGTTCTTC. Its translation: CSANALSGSNRNEQFF.

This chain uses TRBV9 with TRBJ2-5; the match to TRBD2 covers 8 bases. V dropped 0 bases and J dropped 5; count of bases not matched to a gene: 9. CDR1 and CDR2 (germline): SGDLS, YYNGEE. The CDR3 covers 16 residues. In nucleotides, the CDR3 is TGTGCCAGCAGCGTAGGATCCAGCGGGGGAGACGAGACCCAGTACTTC. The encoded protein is CASSVGSSGGDETQYF.

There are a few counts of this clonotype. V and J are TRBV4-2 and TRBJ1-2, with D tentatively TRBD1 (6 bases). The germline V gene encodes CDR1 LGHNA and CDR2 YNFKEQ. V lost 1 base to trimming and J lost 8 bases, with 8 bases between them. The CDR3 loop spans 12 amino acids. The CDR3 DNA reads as TGTGCCAGCAGCCAAGCAGGGGAGGGCTACACCTTC. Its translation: CASSQAGEGYTF.

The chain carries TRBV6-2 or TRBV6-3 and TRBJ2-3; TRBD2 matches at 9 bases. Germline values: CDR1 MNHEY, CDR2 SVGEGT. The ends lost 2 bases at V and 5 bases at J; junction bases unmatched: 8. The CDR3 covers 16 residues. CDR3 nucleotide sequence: TGTGCCAGCAGTTACGGGACTAGCAAGGAGAAAGATACGCAGTATTTT. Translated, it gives CASSYGTSKEKDTQYF.

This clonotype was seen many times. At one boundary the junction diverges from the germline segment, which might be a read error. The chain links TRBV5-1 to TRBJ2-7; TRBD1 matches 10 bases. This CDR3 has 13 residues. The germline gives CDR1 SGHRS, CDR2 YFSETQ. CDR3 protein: CASSGTGAYEQYF. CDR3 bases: TGTGCCAGCAGTGGGACAGGGGCCTACGAGCAGTACTTC. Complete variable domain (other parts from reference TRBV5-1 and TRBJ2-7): KAGVTQTPRYLIKTRGQQVTLSCSPISGHRSVSWYQQTPGQGLQFLFEYFSETQRNKGNFPGRFSGRQFSNSRSEMNVSTLELGDSALYLCASSGTGAYEQYFGPGTRLTVT.

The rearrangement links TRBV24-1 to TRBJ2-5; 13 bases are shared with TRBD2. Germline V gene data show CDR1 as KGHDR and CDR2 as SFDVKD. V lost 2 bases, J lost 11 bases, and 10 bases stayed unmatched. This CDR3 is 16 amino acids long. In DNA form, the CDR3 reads TGTGCCACCAGTGATTCACGGGGGACTAGCGGGAAATCGCAGTACTTC. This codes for CATSDSRGTSGKSQYF.

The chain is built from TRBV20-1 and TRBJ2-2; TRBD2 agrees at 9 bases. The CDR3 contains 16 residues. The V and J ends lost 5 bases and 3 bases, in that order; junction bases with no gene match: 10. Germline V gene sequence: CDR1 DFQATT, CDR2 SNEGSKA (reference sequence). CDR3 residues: CSAYPAGGQYTGELFF. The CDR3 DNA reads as TGCAGTGCTTATCCAGCGGGGGGCCAATACACCGGGGAGCTGTTTTTT.

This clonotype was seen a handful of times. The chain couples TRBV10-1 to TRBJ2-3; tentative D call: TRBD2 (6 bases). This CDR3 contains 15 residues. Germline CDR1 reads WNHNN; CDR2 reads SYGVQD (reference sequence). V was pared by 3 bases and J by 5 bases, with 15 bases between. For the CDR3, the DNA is TGCGCCAGCAGTGATTGGGGGGACCTCCGAGATACGCAGTATTTT. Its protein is CASSDWGDLRDTQYF.

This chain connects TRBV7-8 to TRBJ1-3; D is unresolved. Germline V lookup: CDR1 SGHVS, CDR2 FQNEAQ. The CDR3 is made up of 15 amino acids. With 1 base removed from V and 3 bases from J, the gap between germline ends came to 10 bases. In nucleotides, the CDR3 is TGTGCCAGCAGCTTAGTCCTGGGGAGTGGAAACACCATATATTTT. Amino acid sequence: CASSLVLGSGNTIYF. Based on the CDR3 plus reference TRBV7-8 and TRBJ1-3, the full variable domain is GAGVSQSPRYKVAKRGQDVALRCDPISGHVSLFWYQQALGQGPEFLTYFQNEAQLDKSGLPSDRFFAERPEGSVSTLKIQRTQQEDSAVYLCASSLVLGSGNTIYFGEGSWLTVV.

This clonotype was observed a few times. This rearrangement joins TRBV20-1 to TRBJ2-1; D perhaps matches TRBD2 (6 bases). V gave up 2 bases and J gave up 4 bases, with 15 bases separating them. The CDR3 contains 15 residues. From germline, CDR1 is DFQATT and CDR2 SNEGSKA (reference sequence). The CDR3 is CSARFRDSPYNEQFF. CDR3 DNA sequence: TGCAGTGCTAGATTCCGGGACTCTCCTTACAATGAGCAGTTCTTC.

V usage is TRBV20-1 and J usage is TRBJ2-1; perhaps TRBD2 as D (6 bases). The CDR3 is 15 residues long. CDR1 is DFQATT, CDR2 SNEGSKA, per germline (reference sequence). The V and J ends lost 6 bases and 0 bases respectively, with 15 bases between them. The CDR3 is CSAPEGYSSYNEQFF. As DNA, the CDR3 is TGCAGTGCCCCGGAGGGTTACAGCTCCTACAATGAGCAGTTCTTC.